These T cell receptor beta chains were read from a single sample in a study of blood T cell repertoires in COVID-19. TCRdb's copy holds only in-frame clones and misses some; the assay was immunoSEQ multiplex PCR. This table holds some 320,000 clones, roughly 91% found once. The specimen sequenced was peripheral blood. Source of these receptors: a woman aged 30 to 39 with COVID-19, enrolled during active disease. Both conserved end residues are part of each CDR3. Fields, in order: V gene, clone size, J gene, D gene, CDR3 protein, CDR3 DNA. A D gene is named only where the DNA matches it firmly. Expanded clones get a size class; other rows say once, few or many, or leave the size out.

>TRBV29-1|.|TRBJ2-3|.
CSVSPAGGLSTDTQYF
TGCAGCGTTTCACCAGCCGGGGGACTCAGTACAGATACGCAGTATTTT
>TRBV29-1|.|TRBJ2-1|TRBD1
CSAYTGQSYNEQFF
TGCAGCGCTTATACGGGACAGTCCTACAATGAGCAGTTCTTC
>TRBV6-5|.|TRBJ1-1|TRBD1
CATKQGATPGAEAFF
TGTGCCACCAAACAGGGGGCGACCCCAGGGGCTGAAGCTTTCTTT
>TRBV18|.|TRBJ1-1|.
CASSPLAPMNTEAFF
TGTGCCAGCTCACCTCTAGCGCCGATGAACACTGAAGCTTTCTTT
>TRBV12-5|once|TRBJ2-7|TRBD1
CARDHPPGGACYEQYF
TGTGCTAGAGACCATCCCCCAGGGGGCGCTTGCTACGAGCAGTACTTC
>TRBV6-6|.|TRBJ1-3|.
CASSQRGGDTIYF
TGTGCCAGCAGTCAAAGGGGGGGAGACACCATATATTTT
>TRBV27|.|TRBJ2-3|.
CASSLVGGGSDTQYF
TGTGCCAGCAGTTTAGTGGGCGGGGGCTCAGATACGCAGTATTTT
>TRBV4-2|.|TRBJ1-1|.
CASSQGWGDTEAFF
TGTGCCAGCAGCCAAGGGTGGGGGGACACTGAAGCTTTCTTT
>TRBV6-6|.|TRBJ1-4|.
CASSVRRTNNEKLFF
TGTGCCAGCAGTGTCCGAAGGACTAACAATGAAAAACTGTTTTTT
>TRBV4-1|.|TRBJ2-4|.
CASSQHGQSLAKNIQYF
TGCGCCAGCAGCCAACACGGACAGAGTCTAGCCAAAAACATTCAGTACTTC
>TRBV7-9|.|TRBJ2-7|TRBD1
CASSSPRDRESYEQYF
TGTGCCAGCAGCTCCCCCCGGGACAGGGAGTCCTACGAGCAGTACTTC
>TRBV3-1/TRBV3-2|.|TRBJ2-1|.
CASRSAYNEQFF
TGTGCCAGCCGCAGTGCCTACAATGAGCAGTTCTTC
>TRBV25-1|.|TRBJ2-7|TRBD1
CASSVLGTGGKEQYF
TGTGCCAGCAGTGTTCTGGGGACAGGGGGCAAGGAGCAGTACTTC
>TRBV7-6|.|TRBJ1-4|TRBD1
CASSPTRGLVEEKLFF
TGTGCCAGCAGCCCTACCAGGGGGCTCGTCGAAGAAAAACTGTTTTTT